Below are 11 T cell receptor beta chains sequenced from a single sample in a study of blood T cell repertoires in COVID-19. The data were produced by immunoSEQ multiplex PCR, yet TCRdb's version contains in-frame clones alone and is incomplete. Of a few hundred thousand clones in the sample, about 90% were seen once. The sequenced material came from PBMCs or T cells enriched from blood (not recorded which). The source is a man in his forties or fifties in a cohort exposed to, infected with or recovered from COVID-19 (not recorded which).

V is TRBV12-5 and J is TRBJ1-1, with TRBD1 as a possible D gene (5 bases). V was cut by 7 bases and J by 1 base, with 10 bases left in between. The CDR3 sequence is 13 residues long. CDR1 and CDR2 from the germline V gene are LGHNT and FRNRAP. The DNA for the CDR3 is TGTGCTAGTGCCCTAGACAGGAACACTGAAGCTTTCTTT. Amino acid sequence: CASALDRNTEAFF.

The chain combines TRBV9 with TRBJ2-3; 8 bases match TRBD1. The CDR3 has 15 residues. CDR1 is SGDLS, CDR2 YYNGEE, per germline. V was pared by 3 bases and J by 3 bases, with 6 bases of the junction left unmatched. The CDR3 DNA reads TGTGCCAGCAGCGCAGGGGGCCGCCGTACAGATACGCAGTATTTT. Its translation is CASSAGGRRTDTQYF.

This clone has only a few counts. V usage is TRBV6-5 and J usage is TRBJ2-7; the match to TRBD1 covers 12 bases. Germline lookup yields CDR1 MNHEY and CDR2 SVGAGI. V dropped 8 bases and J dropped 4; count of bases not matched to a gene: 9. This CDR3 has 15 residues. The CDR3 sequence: CASQSGQGALYEQYF. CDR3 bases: TGTGCCAGCCAATCGGGACAGGGGGCGCTATACGAGCAGTACTTC.

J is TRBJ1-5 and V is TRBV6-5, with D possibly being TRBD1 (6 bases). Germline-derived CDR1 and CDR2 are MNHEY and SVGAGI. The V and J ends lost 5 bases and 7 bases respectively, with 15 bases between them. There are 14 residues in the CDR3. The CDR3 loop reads CASSPRTDLQPQHF. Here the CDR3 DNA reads TGTGCCAGCAGTCCTCGGACAGACCTGCAGCCCCAGCATTTT.

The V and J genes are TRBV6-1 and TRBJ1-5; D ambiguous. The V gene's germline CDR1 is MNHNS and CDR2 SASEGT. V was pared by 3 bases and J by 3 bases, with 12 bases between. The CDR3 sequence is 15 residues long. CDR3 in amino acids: CASSDAATDNQPQHF. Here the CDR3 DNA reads TGTGCCAGCAGTGATGCGGCTACCGACAATCAGCCCCAGCATTTT.

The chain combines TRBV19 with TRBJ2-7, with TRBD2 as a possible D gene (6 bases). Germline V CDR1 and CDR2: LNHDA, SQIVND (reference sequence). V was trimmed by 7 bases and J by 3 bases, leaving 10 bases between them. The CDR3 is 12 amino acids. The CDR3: CASMAGFYEQYF. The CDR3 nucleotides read TGTGCCAGTATGGCGGGGTTCTACGAGCAGTACTTC.

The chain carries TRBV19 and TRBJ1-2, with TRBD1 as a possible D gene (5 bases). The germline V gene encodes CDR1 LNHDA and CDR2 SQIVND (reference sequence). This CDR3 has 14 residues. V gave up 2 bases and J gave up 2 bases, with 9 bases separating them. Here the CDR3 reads CASSILRGNYGYTF. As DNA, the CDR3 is TGTGCCAGTAGTATATTAAGGGGAAACTATGGCTACACCTTC.

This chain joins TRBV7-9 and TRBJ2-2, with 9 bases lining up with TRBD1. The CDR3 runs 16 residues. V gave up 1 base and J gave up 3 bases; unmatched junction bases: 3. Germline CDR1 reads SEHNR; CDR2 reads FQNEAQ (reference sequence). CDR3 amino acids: CASSLGTGDYTGELFF. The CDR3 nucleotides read TGTGCCAGCAGCTTAGGGACAGGGGACTACACCGGGGAGCTGTTTTTT.

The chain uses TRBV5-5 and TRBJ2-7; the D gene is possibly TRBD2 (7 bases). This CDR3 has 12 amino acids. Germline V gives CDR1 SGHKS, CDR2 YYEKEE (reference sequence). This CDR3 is CVSGGASVEQYF. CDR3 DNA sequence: TGTGTATCGGGGGGCGCTTCCGTCGAGCAGTACTTC.

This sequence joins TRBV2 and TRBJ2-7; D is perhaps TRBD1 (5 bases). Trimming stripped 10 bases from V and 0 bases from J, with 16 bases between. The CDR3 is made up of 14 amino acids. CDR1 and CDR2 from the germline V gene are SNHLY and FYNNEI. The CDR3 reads CATLGHRPSYEQYF. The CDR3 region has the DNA TGTGCCACCCTTGGGCACAGGCCCTCCTACGAGCAGTACTTC.

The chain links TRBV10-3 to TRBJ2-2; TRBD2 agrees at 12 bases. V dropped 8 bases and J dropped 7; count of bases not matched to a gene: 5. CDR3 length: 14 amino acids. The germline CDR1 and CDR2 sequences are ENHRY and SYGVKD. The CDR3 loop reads CAIGLAGGVGELFF. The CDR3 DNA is TGTGCCATCGGTCTAGCGGGAGGGGTCGGGGAGCTGTTTTTT.